Listed here are 23 T cell receptor beta chains from one sample, sequenced in a study of cytomegalovirus exposure and HLA in healthy donors. PCR employed 60 Vbeta and 13 Jbeta primers. Profiling relied on immunoSEQ multiplex PCR, and the TCRdb table lists in-frame clones only, not all of them. This sample's clone table lists about 39,000 clones. Sequences were obtained from PBMCs. Receptors were obtained from a woman aged 25-40 years in good health and CMV-seropositive.

The V and J genes are TRBV9 and TRBJ2-3; TRBD2 agrees at 9 bases. With V trimmed by 0 bases and J by 4 bases, 3 bases remained unmatched. Germline CDR1 and CDR2: SGDLS and YYNGEE. The CDR3 is 15 residues long. The chain's CDR3 is CASSVEAGGADTQYF. In DNA form, the CDR3 reads TGTGCCAGCAGCGTAGAGGCGGGGGGGGCAGATACGCAGTATTTT.

The V call is TRBV28, the J call TRBJ2-2, with no clear D. V shed 8 bases and J shed 4 bases, with 17 bases lying between them. The CDR3 covers 15 residues. Germline CDR1 MDHEN, CDR2 SYDVKM. The CDR3 protein is CASGPSVGPTGELFF. The CDR3 nucleotides are TGTGCCAGCGGTCCATCTGTTGGGCCCACCGGGGAGCTGTTTTTT.

The J gene is TRBJ1-2, the V gene TRBV6-1, with a possible D match to TRBD1 (5 bases). The CDR3 length is 15 residues. Trimming shortened V by 7 bases and J by 8 bases, and 23 bases separated the two germline ends. CDR1 is MNHNS, CDR2 SASEGT, per germline. The CDR3 DNA sequence: TGTGCCAGCATCAGAATGGTCGGCAGGGTGGACGGCTACACCTTC. It specifies CASIRMVGRVDGYTF.

CDR3 sequence: CSVEDLRSHSTDTQYF. The CDR3 DNA reads TGCAGCGTTGAAGATCTGAGGAGCCATAGCACAGATACGCAGTATTTT. The V and J genes are TRBV29-1 and TRBJ2-3, with D unclear. There are 16 residues in the CDR3. Trimming cost V 0 bases and J 0 bases, with 13 bases left between them. Germline V gene lookup returns CDR1 SQVTM and CDR2 ANQGSEA.

The CDR3 DNA sequence: TGTGCCAGCAGCTTAGATGGTCAGGCAGGGACCCAGTACTTC. Translating it yields CASSLDGQAGTQYF. The chain uses TRBV7-2 and TRBJ2-5; D is undetermined. Trimming cost V 1 base and J 7 bases, with 13 bases left between them. Germline V gene lookup returns CDR1 SGHTA and CDR2 FQGNSA. This CDR3 contains 14 residues.

This chain links TRBV27 with TRBJ1-2, with 8 bases aligning to TRBD1. The CDR3 covers 14 residues. Germline V gives CDR1 MNHEY, CDR2 SMNVEV (reference sequence). Germline trimming cut 4 bases from V and 5 bases from J; bases unmatched to any gene: 6. The CDR3 sequence: CASSYGTGSYGYTF. The CDR3 nucleotides are TGTGCCAGCAGTTACGGGACAGGAAGTTATGGCTACACCTTC.

The rearrangement joins TRBV7-9 to TRBJ2-4; possibly TRBD1 for D (8 bases). Germline CDR1 and CDR2: SEHNR and FQNEAQ (reference sequence). Trimming removed 6 bases from V and 5 bases from J, with 20 bases in between. This CDR3 comprises 16 residues. The CDR3 region is CASSHRGGAPENIQYF. CDR3 nucleotides: TGTGCCAGCAGTCACAGGGGGGGCGCGCCGGAAAACATTCAGTACTTC.

V and J are TRBV7-9 and TRBJ2-5; 8 positions match TRBD1. The J call may be faulty, since TRBJ2-7 better matches the DNA end. CDR1 and CDR2 from the germline V gene are SEHNR and FQNEAQ (reference sequence). CDR3 length: 17 amino acids. Here the CDR3 reads CASSPQERTGPRYEQYF. CDR3 DNA sequence: TGTGCCAGCAGCCCACAAGAGAGGACAGGGCCCCGGTACGAGCAGTACTTC.

V is TRBV11-3 and J is TRBJ1-6, with TRBD1 identical over 8 bases. Germline assignment: CDR1 SGHNT and CDR2 YENEEA. The V and J ends lost 10 bases and 10 bases, in that order; junction bases with no gene match: 15. The CDR3 totals 15 residues. The chain's CDR3 is CANLGQGPGRSPLHF. The DNA of the CDR3 is TGTGCCAACCTTGGACAGGGCCCGGGTCGGTCACCCCTCCACTTT.

This chain links TRBV2 with TRBJ1-5, with TRBD1 matching over 8 bases. Trimming at V came to 8 bases and at J to 4 bases, leaving 4 bases not matched to a gene. Germline V gene data show CDR1 as SNHLY and CDR2 as FYNNEI. The CDR3 has 13 residues. The CDR3: CASSGQGNQPQHF. CDR3 bases: TGTGCCAGCTCAGGACAGGGTAATCAGCCCCAGCATTTT.

The rearrangement links TRBV6-4 to TRBJ1-1, with 8 bases aligning to TRBD1. Germline loops: CDR1 MRHNA, CDR2 SNTAGT. After removal of 5 bases from V and 5 bases from J, the junction contained 4 bases not matched to a gene. This CDR3 has 13 amino acids. The CDR3 protein is CASSQDRVTEAFF. In DNA form, the CDR3 reads TGTGCCAGCAGTCAGGACAGGGTGACTGAAGCTTTCTTT.

The chain has TRBV19 and TRBJ1-4, with D perhaps matching TRBD1 (5 bases). Germline CDR1 reads LNHDA; CDR2 reads SQIVND (reference sequence). This CDR3 comprises 12 residues. Trimming removed 3 bases at V and 7 bases at J, with 6 bases between. The CDR3 sequence is CASSIRGEKLFF. The CDR3 DNA is TGTGCCAGTAGTATTAGGGGTGAAAAACTGTTTTTT.

The genes are TRBV28 and TRBJ1-6; 10 bases agree with TRBD1. Germline trimming cut 6 bases from V and 7 bases from J; bases unmatched to any gene: 9. Germline V gene data show CDR1 as MDHEN and CDR2 as SYDVKM. This CDR3 comprises 16 residues. The CDR3 region is CASRIPGQGTNSPLHF. CDR3 coding DNA: TGTGCCAGCAGGATTCCGGGACAGGGGACCAATTCACCCCTCCACTTT. Using reference TRBV28 and TRBJ1-6 for the parts outside the CDR3, the full variable domain is DVKVTQSSRYLVKRTGEKVFLECVQDMDHENMFWYRQDPGLGLRLIYFSYDVKMKEKGDIPEGYSVSREKKERFSLILESASTNQTSMYLCASRIPGQGTNSPLHFGNGTRLTVT.

The chain couples TRBV12-2 to TRBJ2-7; the table's D call, TRBD1, has no DNA check behind it. TRBV12-2 is annotated as a pseudogene. CDR3 length: 18 amino acids. DNA for the CDR3: TGTGCAAGTCGCCACGTGGAGGACAGGGTTTGGAGCTCCTACGAGCAGTACTTC. Its translation is CASRHVEDRVWSSYEQYF.

The V gene is TRBV4-1, the J gene TRBJ1-1; weak D call: TRBD1 (5 bases). The V end was cut by 4 bases, the J end by 2 bases, with 11 bases between. The CDR3 spans 14 residues. CDR1 MGHRA and CDR2 YSYEKL come from the germline V gene. The CDR3 sequence: CASSLLDSNTEAFF. The DNA of the CDR3 is TGCGCCAGCAGCCTACTTGACAGCAACACTGAAGCTTTCTTT.

The rearrangement joins TRBV28 to TRBJ1-1; a possible D gene is TRBD1 (6 bases). V lost 5 bases to trimming and J lost 4 bases, with 17 bases between them. The CDR3 sequence is 15 residues long. In germline, CDR1 is MDHEN, CDR2 SYDVKM. CDR3 protein: CASSGTTGFGTEAFF. CDR3 DNA: TGTGCCAGCAGTGGGACAACAGGGTTTGGCACTGAAGCTTTCTTT.

The rearrangement links TRBV7-2 to TRBJ1-5; 8 positions match TRBD1. Trimming at V came to 4 bases and at J to 6 bases, leaving 5 bases not matched to a gene. This CDR3 has 14 amino acids. Germline V lookup: CDR1 SGHTA, CDR2 FQGNSA. CDR3 DNA: TGTGCCAGCAGCTCCAGGGGGCAGGGTCAGCCCCAGCATTTT. Its protein is CASSSRGQGQPQHF.

The rearrangement joins TRBV5-6 to TRBJ2-7; TRBD1 aligns across 7 bases. V shed 2 bases and J 4 bases; nucleotides not matched to a gene: 6. Germline values: CDR1 SGHDT, CDR2 YYEEEE. The CDR3 sequence is 14 residues long. CDR3 amino acids: CASSLRTGRYEQYF. The CDR3 DNA reads as TGTGCCAGCAGCTTAAGGACAGGAAGGTACGAGCAGTACTTC. Full variable domain (missing parts from reference TRBV5-6 and TRBJ2-7): DAGVTQSPTHLIKTRGQQVTLRCSPKSGHDTVSWYQQALGQGPQFIFQYYEEEERQRGNFPDRFSGHQFPNYSSELNVNALLLGDSALYLCASSLRTGRYEQYFGPGTRLTVT.

The gene calls are TRBV4-1 and TRBJ1-2, with TRBD1 as a possible D gene (5 bases). Germline V CDR1 and CDR2: MGHRA, YSYEKL. V was clipped by 3 bases and J by 0 bases, with 17 bases between them. This CDR3 is 17 amino acids long. The CDR3 DNA sequence: TGCGCCAGCAGCCAGGCGGTGCAGGGCCCTACTAACTATGGCTACACCTTC. Amino acids: CASSQAVQGPTNYGYTF.

The chain combines TRBV12-5 with TRBJ2-1; 14 bases are a match to TRBD2. This CDR3 has 16 residues. CDR1 and CDR2 from the germline V gene are LGHNT and FRNRAP. The junction had 0 bases not matched to a gene; V was cut back by 1 base and J by 4 bases. CDR3 nucleotide sequence: TGTGCTAGTGGTTTGGGACTAGCGGGGGGGTACAATGAGCAGTTCTTC. Its protein product is CASGLGLAGGYNEQFF.

V usage is TRBV6-1 and J usage is TRBJ2-3, with 7 bases aligning to TRBD1. The CDR3 length is 16 residues. Germline V gives CDR1 MNHNS, CDR2 SASEGT. Unmatched junction bases numbered 11, after V lost 4 bases and J lost 4 bases. The CDR3 bases are TGTGCCAGCAGTGCTGAGGGACAGACCTTTGCAGATACGCAGTATTTT. It yields the protein CASSAEGQTFADTQYF.

The chain employs TRBV2 and TRBJ2-7; 7 nucleotides line up with TRBD2. The CDR3 has 12 residues. Per germline, CDR1 SNHLY and CDR2 FYNNEI. Trimming removed 8 bases from V and 6 bases from J; junction bases left unmatched: 7. The CDR3 region is CASASGVSEQYF. CDR3 nucleotides: TGTGCCAGCGCGAGCGGGGTTAGCGAGCAGTACTTC.

The chain joins TRBV30 to TRBJ1-1; D unclear. The V gene's germline CDR1 is GTSNPN and CDR2 SVGIG (reference sequence). The CDR3 totals 15 residues. Trimming stripped 0 bases from V and 1 base from J, with 12 bases between. Written as DNA, the CDR3 is TGTGCCTGGAGTGTACGATTAACTGGGAACACTGAAGCTTTCTTT. It specifies CAWSVRLTGNTEAFF.